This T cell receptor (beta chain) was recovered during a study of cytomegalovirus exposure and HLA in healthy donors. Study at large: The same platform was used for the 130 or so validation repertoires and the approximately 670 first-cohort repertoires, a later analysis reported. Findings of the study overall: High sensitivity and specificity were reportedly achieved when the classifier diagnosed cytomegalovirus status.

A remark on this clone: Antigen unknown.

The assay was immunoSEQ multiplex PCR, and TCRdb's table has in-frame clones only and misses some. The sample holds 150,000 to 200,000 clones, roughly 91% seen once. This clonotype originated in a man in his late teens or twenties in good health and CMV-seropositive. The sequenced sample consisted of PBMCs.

CDR3 sequence: CASSFGSYYEQYF. As DNA, the CDR3 is TGTGCCAGCAGTTTTGGGAGTTATTACGAGCAGTACTTC. The chain links TRBV27 to TRBJ2-7; possibly TRBD2 for D (5 bases). Germline V gene data show CDR1 as MNHEY and CDR2 as SMNVEV (reference sequence). V gave up 3 bases and J gave up 4 bases, with 10 bases separating them. The CDR3 runs to 13 residues.